This T cell receptor beta chain was identified during a study of cytomegalovirus exposure and HLA in healthy donors. Trimming stripped 8 bases from V and 0 bases from J, with 8 bases between. The germline V gene encodes CDR1 SEHNR and CDR2 FQNEAQ (reference sequence). The CDR3 has 13 amino acids. PCR amplification relied on 60 Vbeta primers (plus 13 Jbeta primers). TCRdb's table, derived via immunoSEQ multiplex PCR, lists solely in-frame clones and lacks some. The table has approximately 140,000 clones, 73% seen once. V usage is TRBV7-9 and J usage is TRBJ2-1; a weak D match, TRBD2 (5 bases). This receptor was obtained from a human donor in good health. The sample taken for sequencing was PBMCs. The CDR3: CASSGTSYNEQFF. The CDR3 DNA reads as TGTGCCAGCTCGGGAACCTCCTACAATGAGCAGTTCTTC. The full variable domain, completed using reference TRBV7-9 and TRBJ2-1, is DTGVSQNPRHKITKRGQNVTFRCDPISEHNRLYWYRQTLGQGPEFLTYFQNEAQLEKSRLLSDRFSAERPKGSFSTLEIQRTEQGDSAMYLCASSGTSYNEQFFGPGTRLTVL.